This TCR beta chain was identified during a study of blood T cell repertoires in COVID-19. Original analysis: Estimation of nucleated cell counts was performed using reference gene primer amplification. Method: immunoSEQ multiplex PCR; TCRdb's copy keeps in-frame clones and lacks some. V and J calls and clone size come straight from that table; D and trimming were deduced from the DNA. The sample lists about 250,000 clones, approximately 79% seen once, with 4% in the top ten. The CDR3 has 13 residues. V lost 4 bases to trimming and J lost 6 bases, with 9 bases between them. Germline CDR1 reads LNHDA; CDR2 reads SQIVND (reference sequence).

The specimen was peripheral blood. The rearrangement uses TRBV19 and TRBJ2-2; D not certain. The sequence came from a woman between 40 and 50 years old with active or convalescent COVID-19. In DNA form, the CDR3 reads TGTGCCAGTAGTAAATACCCGGCCGGGGAGCTGTTTTTT. This sequence encodes CASSKYPAGELFF.